This T cell receptor beta chain is drawn from a study of blood T cell repertoires in COVID-19. Turning to the study itself: Sites across the United States, Italy and Spain contributed samples from acute and convalescent COVID-19. Sample material is recorded as cDNA or gDNA derived from T cells, B-cell-depleted T cells, or PBMCs.

Per the original methods: Estimation of nucleated cell counts relied on the amplification of reference gene primers. Only in-frame clones appear in the TCRdb table, and some are missing; sequencing was by immunoSEQ multiplex PCR. V and J calls and clone size are those listed in that table; D and trimming were worked out from the DNA. The repertoire holds 85,000 to 110,000 clones, with over 75% as singletons. The CDR3 contains 14 residues. The V segment lost 4 bases and the J segment 4 bases; nucleotides outside the gene matches: 4. Germline V lookup: CDR1 SGHDN, CDR2 FVKESK. Input material: peripheral blood. V gene TRBV14 combines with J gene TRBJ2-7, with TRBD2 matching 10 bases. This clonotype was obtained from a human donor in a cohort sampled during active COVID-19. CDR3 amino acids: CASSRLAGEYEQYF. DNA of the CDR3: TGTGCCAGCAGCCGCCTAGCGGGAGAATACGAGCAGTACTTC.